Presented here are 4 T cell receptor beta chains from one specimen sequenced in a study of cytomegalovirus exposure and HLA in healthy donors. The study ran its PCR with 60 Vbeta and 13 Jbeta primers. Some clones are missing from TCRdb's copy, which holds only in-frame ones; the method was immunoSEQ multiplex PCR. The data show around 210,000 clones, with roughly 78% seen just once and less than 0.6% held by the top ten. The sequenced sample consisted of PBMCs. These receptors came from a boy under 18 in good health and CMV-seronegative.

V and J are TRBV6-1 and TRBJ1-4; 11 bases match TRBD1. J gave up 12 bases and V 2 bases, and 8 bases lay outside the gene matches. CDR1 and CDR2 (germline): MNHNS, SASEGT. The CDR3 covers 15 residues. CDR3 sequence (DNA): TGTGCCAGCAGTGAAATCCCGGGACAGGGGGGGGAACTGTTTTTT. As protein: CASSEIPGQGGELFF.

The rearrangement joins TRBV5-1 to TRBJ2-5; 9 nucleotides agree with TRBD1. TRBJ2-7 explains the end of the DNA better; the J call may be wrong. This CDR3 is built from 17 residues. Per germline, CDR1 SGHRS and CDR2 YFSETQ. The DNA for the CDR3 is TGCGCCAGCAGCTTGGGCCCCTCGGACAGGGGAGGCTACGAGCAGTACTTC. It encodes CASSLGPSDRGGYEQYF.

DNA of the CDR3: TGTGCCAGTAGTATATCGAGAGACAGTGAAGCTTTCTTT. It is translated as CASSISRDSEAFF. This chain uses TRBV19 with TRBJ1-1, with D perhaps TRBD1 (5 bases). Trimming removed 2 bases at V and 7 bases at J, with 11 bases between. CDR1 and CDR2 (germline): LNHDA, SQIVND (reference sequence). The CDR3 is 13 amino acids.

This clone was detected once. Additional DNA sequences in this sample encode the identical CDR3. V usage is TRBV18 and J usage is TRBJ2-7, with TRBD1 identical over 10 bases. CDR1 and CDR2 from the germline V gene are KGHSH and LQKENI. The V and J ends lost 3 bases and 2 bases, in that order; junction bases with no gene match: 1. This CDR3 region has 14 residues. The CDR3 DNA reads TGTGCCAGCTCACCGGGACAGGGGACCTACGAGCAGTACTTC. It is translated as CASSPGQGTYEQYF.